The T cell receptor (beta chain) under discussion was sequenced for a study of CD8 T cells in Susac syndrome. RNA was extracted with the RNeasy kit, and a quantity of about 0.45 to 1 ug was reverse transcribed using random hexamers. TCRdb used MiXCR to reprocess the immunoSEQ multiplex PCR reads, holding one entry per CDR3 protein. This sample carries 55,000 to 70,000 distinct CDR3 sequences, 95% of them seen once, and the ten largest clones take about 0.25%. The CDR3 runs to 13 residues. Germline V gives CDR1 KGHDR, CDR2 SFDVKD. Trimming cost V 3 bases and J 3 bases, with 6 bases left between them. The sequencing input was CD8+ T cells from PBMCs. The chain recombines TRBV24-1 with TRBJ2-3, with a weak D call TRBD2 (5 bases). This clonotype was obtained from a human donor in good health. This CDR3 is CATSDGLTDTQYF. The CDR3 DNA is TGTGCCACCAGTGATGGACTTACAGATACGCAGTATTTT.